This TCR beta chain was identified in a study of blood T cells in healthy people across ages (dated by TCRdb to between 2014 and 2016). Regarding the complete study: In model experiments, template switching captured about one uniquely barcoded TCR beta cDNA molecule for every two T cells. To track age-related changes in TCR beta repertoire diversity, the study relied on deep sequencing normalized with unique cDNA molecular identifiers. The donors were split into four age groups: young (average roughly 15 years), middle-aged (about 40), aged (about 56) and long-lived (about 74). For two donors (one aged 18 to 29 and one aged 80 or older), the study analyzed two additional independent replicas of 1 million unique cDNA reads from the same blood draw.

The donors were 40 or so Caucasian individuals from Russia, aged roughly 6 to 100 years, who were systemically healthy. Each donor gave approximately 9.3 milliliters of peripheral blood, collected into EDTA-treated Vacutainer tubes. Ficoll-Paque density-gradient centrifugation was used to isolate PBMCs, with at least 7 million per sample. Total RNA was extracted from PBMCs with Trizol reagent, with at least 6 micrograms obtained per sample. For every donor, flow cytometry on a PBMC aliquot measured the percentage of naive CD45RAhigh/CD27high T cells. Libraries were constructed by 5' RACE. Sequenced using an Illumina HiSeq 2500. The second PCR ran for roughly 7 to 11 cycles and used a J-beta primer mix along with a sample-barcoded 5' primer. Each TCR beta cDNA molecule received a unique molecular identifier from a template-switch 5' adaptor carrying 12 random nucleotides. At least 3 million CDR3-containing paired-end reads were obtained from each sample. All of the RNA was converted into first-strand cDNA using the Mint cDNA synthesis kit, with a TRBC-specific oligonucleotide serving as the primer. After uracil-DNA glycosylase treatment, a first 18-cycle PCR used universal primers M1SS and BC2_uni_R on all cDNA. Per the source publication's procedure: For normalization, 1 million high-quality reads were randomly selected from each sample, with every read carrying a distinct molecular identifier. Reads with shared molecular identifiers were discarded instead of being binned into consensus sequences. MiTCR, run with a Q25 quality threshold and the strictest error-elimination algorithm, handled CDR3 identification, clonotype clustering and error correction. A nonparametric unseen species model with Euler transformation was used to estimate a lower bound on total TCR beta diversity. In TCRdb, the public reads were trimmed at Q25 with fastp and aligned with MiXCR, with productive beta chains retained. A single entry per CDR3 protein holds the most common genes and DNA from its merged rows. None of the V and J calls come from the authors' own analysis; TCRdb made them. The sample records a few hundred thousand distinct CDR3 sequences, approximately 26% of which are singletons. Approximately 3.7% of the sample is taken by the ten largest.

This clonotype came up a few times. There is no known antigen for this receptor. No clone much larger than this one lies a single base away; base qualities are absent. General findings and caveats noted by the study authors: Observed TCR beta diversity correlated strongly with the percentage of naive T cells measured by flow cytometry. As age increased, observed TCR beta diversity per million T cells dropped in a roughly linear way, and a significant reduction was already evident by age 40. Compared with the aged group, the long-lived group had more naive CD4+ T cells, fewer expanded clones and increased TCR diversity, a pattern suggesting age selection. The CMV infection status of donors was not known, potentially confounding age-related changes in expanded clonotypes. Total diversity estimates from one million sequenced T cells were considered lower bounds and underestimates. Conclusive comparison of naive and antigen-experienced compartments was prevented by the profiling of bulk unsorted PBMCs.

These data were also filed under a second study, of T cells of mothers and their children. From that second study: The donors were nine systemically healthy Caucasian individuals, made up of three mothers and their six children. cDNA synthesis consumed the entire amount of extracted RNA, loaded at approximately 1.6 ug RNA in each 15 ul reaction. In the second PCR, sample barcodes and 2-4 random nucleotides were introduced via the M1S primer. Over 9 million TCR beta CDR3 reads came from each mother, compared with 3.3 million or so reads from each child. In both related and unrelated pairs, thymic selection shapes the output of TCR recombination in a similar way, with inherited differences having only a minor effect. Normalized repertoire overlap was always found to be slightly, but never significantly, higher in related mother-child pairs than in unrelated mother-child pairs. Persistent microchimeric T cell clones were not detected, at a sensitivity of 85 to 100 clones per million clonotypes. To look for features that set related mother-child pairs apart from unrelated individuals, the researchers ran deep NGS to compare the TCR beta repertoires of mothers and children. On average, the children were about 10 +/- 4 years old, while the mothers were around 42 +/- 4 years old. After adapter ligation with NEBNext reagents, the libraries were sequenced on Illumina HiSeq 2000 with 100+100 nt paired-end reads. To prevent cross-contamination, the mother and child libraries were prepared a month apart and were sequenced in separate runs. Each donor had between roughly 450,000 and 2,100,000 distinct TCR beta clonotypes identified. Naive TCR beta clonotypes were estimated from low-frequency clonotypes matched to each donor's FACS-determined naive share, without sorting.

The specimen was blood. The receptor was derived from a boy aged 2 to 10 in good health.

The encoded CDR3 is CASSDNEQFF. The nucleotides read TGTGCCAGCAGCGACAATGAGCAGTTCTTC. The chain is encoded by TRBV12-3 or TRBV12-4 joined to TRBJ2-1, with an unclear D gene assignment. The CDR3 covers 10 residues, taking in both the cysteine and the phenylalanine. CDR3 DNA is the only sequence kept; it has 30 bases, read in frame from the first base. V lost 6 bases and J lost 5 bases; the stretch between them is 2 bases long.